These 16 T cell receptor beta chains came from one sample sequenced in a study of T cell responses to AZD1222 COVID-19 vaccine. The protocol was immunoSEQ multiplex PCR, while the TCRdb copy is restricted to in-frame clones and leaves out a portion. The sample includes 84,000 or so clones, over 75% of them seen just once. The specimen was peripheral blood, collected on day 0 of AZD1222 vaccination. The receptors shown here come from an adult in good health.

The chain combines TRBV6-5 with TRBJ2-4; maybe TRBD1 (7 bases). The CDR3 length is 15 residues. The ends were cut back, 6 bases at V and 5 bases at J, with 17 bases in the middle. Germline CDR1 reads MNHEY; CDR2 reads SVGAGI. The CDR3 is CASSGTWTGENIQYF. The CDR3 nucleotides are TGTGCCAGCAGCGGGACTTGGACAGGCGAAAACATTCAGTACTTC.

The chain employs TRBV3-1 (or the pseudogene TRBV3-2) and TRBJ1-2; no reliable D call. Germline lookup yields CDR1 LGHDT and CDR2 YNNKEL (reference sequence). V shed 1 base and J shed 6 bases, with 6 bases lying between them. The CDR3 consists of 12 residues. CDR3: CASSQGAHGYTF. The CDR3 nucleotides are TGTGCCAGCAGCCAAGGGGCCCATGGCTACACCTTC.

The chain has TRBV5-4 and TRBJ2-7; tentatively, D is TRBD1 or TRBD2 (5 bases each). With 2 bases removed from V and 0 bases from J, the gap between germline ends came to 12 bases. Germline-derived CDR1 and CDR2 are SGHNT and YYREEE (reference sequence). The CDR3 runs 15 residues. CDR3 amino acids: CASSLPGTSSYEQYF. The CDR3 DNA is TGTGCCAGCAGCTTACCGGGGACGAGCTCCTACGAGCAGTACTTC.

J is TRBJ2-7 and V is TRBV29-1; a weak D match, TRBD1 (6 bases). The germline V gene has CDR1 SQVTM and CDR2 ANQGSEA. V was pared by 6 bases and J by 6 bases, with 18 bases between. This CDR3 spans 13 amino acids. The CDR3 sequence: CSVKIRQDSEQYF. As DNA, the CDR3 is TGCAGCGTAAAAATTCGACAGGACTCCGAGCAGTACTTC.

This chain uses TRBV3-1 (or the pseudogene TRBV3-2) with TRBJ2-7; TRBD2 matches 11 bases. The CDR3 runs 14 residues. J lost 10 bases, V lost 0 bases, and 5 bases had no gene match. The germline CDR1 and CDR2 sequences are LGHDT and YNNKEL (reference sequence). Here the CDR3 reads CASSQELLAGGQYF. DNA of the CDR3: TGTGCCAGCAGCCAAGAATTGCTAGCGGGAGGCCAGTACTTC.

This chain joins TRBV5-1 and TRBJ1-2, with 9 nucleotides matching TRBD1. With 5 bases clipped from V and 4 bases from J, the junction kept 9 bases outside the gene matches. The CDR3 sequence is 15 residues long. CDR1 SGHRS and CDR2 YFSETQ come from the germline V gene. The CDR3 region is CASSKQGALGYGYTF. DNA for the CDR3: TGCGCCAGCAGTAAACAGGGGGCGCTGGGCTATGGCTACACCTTC.

The V call is TRBV18, the J call TRBJ1-4; a weak D match, TRBD1 (6 bases). Trimming took 8 bases from V and 3 from J, leaving 16 bases between them. CDR3 length: 15 residues. Germline V lookup: CDR1 KGHSH, CDR2 LQKENI. The CDR3 loop is CASTNGQLANEKLFF. In nucleotides, the CDR3 is TGTGCCAGCACAAACGGACAGTTGGCTAATGAAAAACTGTTTTTT.

This chain links TRBV5-1 with TRBJ1-1, with a weak D call TRBD1 (6 bases). The CDR3 is 15 residues long. Germline V CDR1 and CDR2: SGHRS, YFSETQ. The V gene lost 2 bases and the J gene lost 0 bases, with 11 bases spanning the gap. CDR3 residues: CASSLQTGVNTEAFF. The CDR3 DNA is TGCGCCAGCAGCTTACAGACAGGAGTGAACACTGAAGCTTTCTTT.

The chain is built from TRBV25-1 and TRBJ2-3, with 11 bases that match TRBD2. V trimming: 4 bases; J trimming: 2 bases; junction bases outside the gene matches: 8. CDR1 is MGHDK and CDR2 is SYGVNS in the germline V gene. The CDR3 is 17 amino acids. The CDR3 reads CASSAVSGRATTDTQYF. The CDR3 DNA reads TGTGCCAGCAGTGCTGTTAGCGGGAGGGCCACCACAGATACGCAGTATTTT.

The J gene is TRBJ2-3, the V gene TRBV6-5; D is ambiguous. This CDR3 region has 12 residues. Germline CDR1 MNHEY, CDR2 SVGAGI. Trimming took off 8 bases at V and 4 bases at J, with 10 bases between the two ends. This CDR3 reads CASLISADTQYF. The CDR3 DNA follows: TGTGCCAGCCTTATATCAGCAGATACGCAGTATTTT.

V gene TRBV28 combines with J gene TRBJ2-4, with TRBD1 identical over 7 bases. The CDR3 totals 18 residues. The V gene's germline CDR1 is MDHEN and CDR2 SYDVKM. The J segment lost 0 bases and the V segment lost 5 bases, leaving 13 bases of the junction unmatched. In nucleotides, the CDR3 is TGTGCCAGCAGTCCCAGGGGGTTTAGTAAACTAGCCAAAAACATTCAGTACTTC. Amino acid sequence: CASSPRGFSKLAKNIQYF.

J is TRBJ1-5 and V is TRBV12-3 or TRBV12-4; no definite D call. The CDR3 has 13 residues. Deletions cut 3 bases from V and 1 base from J, with 4 bases between. DNA of the CDR3: TGTGCCAGCAGTTTTACAAGCAATCAGCCCCAGCATTTT. Protein product: CASSFTSNQPQHF.

This chain connects TRBV29-1 to TRBJ1-5, with D unclear. CDR3 length: 12 residues. Looked up from germline, CDR1 is SQVTM and CDR2 is ANQGSEA. Trimming shortened V by 4 bases and J by 4 bases, and 8 bases separated the two germline ends. CDR3 sequence (DNA): TGCAGCGTTGGAATCCATAATCAGCCCCAGCATTTT. Its translation is CSVGIHNQPQHF.

Comment on this clone: At one end, the junction sequence differs from germline, possibly due to a read error. This sequence joins TRBV6-5 and TRBJ1-4; a weak D match, TRBD1 (6 bases). CDR3 size: 11 residues. Germline CDR1 and CDR2: MNHEY and SVGAGI. The CDR3 sequence: CASSDSGELFF. Written as DNA, the CDR3 is TGTGCCAGCAGTGACTCAGGGGAACTGTTTTTT.

This chain joins TRBV4-1 and TRBJ2-5; 7 bases match TRBD2. Germline assignment: CDR1 MGHRA and CDR2 YSYEKL. This CDR3 is built from 16 residues. V was clipped by 1 base and J by 4 bases; unmatched bases: 9. The CDR3 DNA sequence: TGCGCCAGCAGCCAAGTCCCCCTGTCGGGGGGAGAGACCCAGTACTTC. The encoded protein is CASSQVPLSGGETQYF.

This clone has only one observation. This chain links TRBV6-5 with TRBJ2-7; D not resolved. The germline V gene has CDR1 MNHEY and CDR2 SVGAGI. V was shortened by 6 bases and J by 3 bases, with 6 bases between the two germline ends. This CDR3 region has 11 residues. The CDR3 region has the DNA TGTGCCAGCAGCAATTACTACGAGCAGTACTTC. It encodes CASSNYYEQYF.